This record concerns one T cell receptor beta chain sequence. The target antigen is unknown. No conserved phenylalanine or tryptophan is present at the end of the CDR3, so a read error is the likely explanation. V lost 6 bases to trimming and J lost 3 bases, with 12 bases between them. The germline gives CDR1 MNHNY, CDR2 SVGAGI (reference sequence). This CDR3 contains 14 residues. The donors, healthy Caucasians from Russia, were aged roughly 6 to 100. This record comes from a study of blood T cells in healthy people across ages. Study-wide results and caveats: A conclusive naive versus antigen-experienced comparison was prevented by the unsorted PBMCs. The percentage of naive T cells correlated strongly with TCR beta diversity.

A second PCR, run for roughly 6 to 11 cycles, used a sample-barcoded 5' primer plus a J-beta primer mix. TCRdb processed the 5' RACE reads anew with MiXCR; each CDR3 protein has one entry. This table has about 1.7 million distinct CDR3 sequences, approximately 28% appearing once. The sample was blood. This receptor was obtained from a young woman in good health. The genes are TRBV6-6 and TRBJ2-1; D perhaps matches TRBD2 (6 bases). Here the CDR3 reads CASSPGLSYNEQFC. CDR3 coding DNA: TGTGCCAGCAGCCCGGGACTTAGCTACAATGAGCAGTTCTGC.